This entry lists 24 T cell receptor beta chains sequenced from one sample in a study of OX40 agonist ivuxolimab in advanced cancers. Using immunoSEQ multiplex PCR, the repertoire was profiled, and TCRdb retains in-frame clones only, with some absent. This table has about 13,000 clones, approximately 84% appearing once. The sample in question was CD4+ or CD8+ T cells sorted from blood, obtained in a trial of the OX40 agonist ivuxolimab. The receptors originated from an adult with an advanced solid tumor such as melanoma, head and neck, liver or kidney cancer.

The J gene is TRBJ2-7, the V gene TRBV9; 7 nucleotides align to TRBD1. Trimming at V came to 0 bases and at J to 0 bases, leaving 0 bases not matched to a gene. The CDR3 is 14 residues long. CDR1 is SGDLS, CDR2 YYNGEE, per germline. CDR3 nucleotides: TGTGCCAGCAGCGTAGGGGACAGCTCCTACGAGCAGTACTTC. Protein sequence: CASSVGDSSYEQYF.

CDR3 in DNA: TGTGCCAGCAGCCCAAGCGGGGGAGGGAACACTGAAGCTTTCTTT. Amino acids: CASSPSGGGNTEAFF. This rearrangement joins TRBV27 to TRBJ1-1; tentatively, D is TRBD1 (5 bases). V was pared by 6 bases and J by 1 base, with 15 bases between. CDR3 length equals 15 residues. Germline V gives CDR1 MNHEY, CDR2 SMNVEV (reference sequence).

The rearrangement uses TRBV5-4 and TRBJ2-7; D is possibly TRBD1 (6 bases). This CDR3 comprises 15 residues. Germline CDR1 and CDR2: SGHNT and YYREEE (reference sequence). V was shortened by 0 bases and J by 4 bases, with 14 bases between the two germline ends. CDR3 in amino acids: CASSLDPGTPYEQYF. The CDR3 DNA is TGTGCCAGCAGCTTGGATCCCGGGACACCATACGAGCAGTACTTC.

The CDR3 bases are TGCGCCAGCGGGAGCGGGGGTAACAACGAGCAGTACTTC. Its protein product is CASGSGGNNEQYF. This chain uses TRBV5-1 with TRBJ2-7, with 8 positions matching TRBD2. The germline gives CDR1 SGHRS, CDR2 YFSETQ. Trimming took 7 bases from V and 5 from J; bases not matched to a gene: 8. This CDR3 contains 13 residues.

This clone showed up just once. This rearrangement joins TRBV6-6 to TRBJ2-5; the D is unclear. This CDR3 spans 15 amino acids. The germline gives CDR1 MNHNY, CDR2 SVGAGI (reference sequence). The V end lost 6 bases, the J end lost 5 bases, and 19 bases lay between the germline ends. The CDR3 DNA follows: TGTGCCAGCAGCCGGAATCGTTCCCCTTGGGAGACCCAGTACTTC. It encodes CASSRNRSPWETQYF.

The V gene is TRBV5-6, the J gene TRBJ2-1; 8 positions match TRBD1. Germline-derived CDR1 and CDR2 are SGHDT and YYEEEE. The J segment lost 15 bases and the V segment lost 0 bases, leaving 5 bases of the junction unmatched. The CDR3 length is 12 residues. CDR3 protein: CASSLADRGLFF. CDR3 sequence (DNA): TGTGCCAGCAGCTTGGCAGACAGGGGATTGTTCTTC. The complete variable domain, with remaining parts taken from reference TRBV5-6 and TRBJ2-1, reads DAGVTQSPTHLIKTRGQQVTLRCSPKSGHDTVSWYQQALGQGPQFIFQYYEEEERQRGNFPDRFSGHQFPNYSSELNVNALLLGDSALYLCASSLADRGLFFGPGTRLTVL.

Details on this clone: Other DNA sequences from this sample encode an identical CDR3 as well. The chain uses TRBV15 and TRBJ1-5; D call uncertain. Germline V CDR1 and CDR2: LNHNV, YYDKDF (reference sequence). The ends were cut back, 3 bases at V and 0 bases at J, with 6 bases in the middle. The CDR3 covers 14 residues. The CDR3 DNA is TGTGCCACCAGCAGCGGCGGTAGCAATCAGCCCCAGCATTTT. Translation gives CATSSGGSNQPQHF.

The chain is built from TRBV5-1 and TRBJ1-1; D may be TRBD1 (6 bases). V lost 0 bases to trimming and J lost 4 bases, with 10 bases between them. This CDR3 comprises 14 residues. The V gene's germline CDR1 is SGHRS and CDR2 YFSETQ. CDR3 in amino acids: CASSLAGGPTEAFF. The CDR3 DNA is TGCGCCAGCAGCTTGGCCGGGGGGCCCACTGAAGCTTTCTTT.

The chain employs TRBV7-8 and TRBJ2-3, with TRBD2 matching 12 bases. The CDR3 runs to 14 residues. CDR1 is SGHVS, CDR2 FQNEAQ, per germline. J was trimmed by 6 bases and V by 5 bases; bases with no gene match: 3. The CDR3 reads CASSQTSGGDTQYF. Here the CDR3 DNA reads TGTGCCAGCAGCCAGACTAGCGGGGGTGATACGCAGTATTTT. Complete variable domain (other parts from reference TRBV7-8 and TRBJ2-3): GAGVSQSPRYKVAKRGQDVALRCDPISGHVSLFWYQQALGQGPEFLTYFQNEAQLDKSGLPSDRFFAERPEGSVSTLKIQRTQQEDSAVYLCASSQTSGGDTQYFGPGTRLTVL.

This clone was recorded once. This chain joins TRBV28 and TRBJ2-2, with D hard to call. This CDR3 spans 14 amino acids. Per the germline V gene, CDR1 is MDHEN and CDR2 is SYDVKM. Trimming pared 6 bases from V and 4 bases from J, leaving 12 bases between. The CDR3 loop reads CASSKQSSTGELFF. CDR3 bases: TGTGCCAGCAGCAAACAGAGTTCCACCGGGGAGCTGTTTTTT.

This chain connects TRBV5-1 to TRBJ2-7, with D maybe TRBD2 (6 bases). CDR1 is SGHRS, CDR2 YFSETQ, per germline. The CDR3 length is 13 residues. Trimming took 3 bases from V and 5 from J, leaving 12 bases between them. The CDR3 loop reads CASSSGGADEQYF. The DNA for the CDR3 is TGCGCCAGCAGCTCTGGAGGGGCAGACGAGCAGTACTTC.

The chain carries TRBV23-1 and TRBJ2-5, with D maybe TRBD1 (6 bases). TRBV23-1 is designated an ORF whose function remains uncertain. The CDR3 totals 14 residues. The V and J ends lost 5 bases and 2 bases respectively, with 12 bases between them. The CDR3 DNA is TGCGCCAGCAGTTCCAGGGGAGTTCAAGAGACCCAGTACTTC. Translated, it gives CASSSRGVQETQYF.

The chain employs TRBV7-9 and TRBJ1-2; D unresolved. The ends were cut back, 2 bases at V and 3 bases at J, with 7 bases in the middle. This CDR3 spans 13 amino acids. CDR1 SEHNR and CDR2 FQNEAQ come from the germline V gene (reference sequence). CDR3 bases: TGTGCCAGCAGCTTAACAAAATACTATGGCTACACCTTC. Encoded protein: CASSLTKYYGYTF. Using reference TRBV7-9 and TRBJ1-2 for the parts outside the CDR3, the full variable domain is DTGVSQNPRHKITKRGQNVTFRCDPISEHNRLYWYRQTLGQGPEFLTYFQNEAQLEKSRLLSDRFSAERPKGSFSTLEIQRTEQGDSAMYLCASSLTKYYGYTFGSGTRLTVV.

DNA of the CDR3: TGTGCCAGCAGCCCTTCCCCGGGACAGGGACAAGAGACCCAGTACTTC. Translated: CASSPSPGQGQETQYF. The V and J genes are TRBV7-9 and TRBJ2-5; the match to TRBD1 covers 9 bases. The CDR3 loop spans 16 amino acids. V lost 5 bases and J lost 2; bases outside the gene matches: 9. CDR1 SEHNR and CDR2 FQNEAQ come from the germline V gene (reference sequence).

The V and J genes are TRBV9 and TRBJ2-7; 9 bases line up with TRBD2. With 4 bases clipped from V and 7 bases from J, the junction kept 12 bases outside the gene matches. The CDR3 runs 15 residues. From germline, CDR1 is SGDLS and CDR2 YYNGEE. CDR3 sequence reads: CASSPLGGGAREQYF. The CDR3 DNA is TGTGCCAGCAGCCCCCTCGGCGGGGGGGCCCGGGAGCAGTACTTC.

The chain links TRBV11-1 to TRBJ2-5; D gene unclear. Germline CDR1 is SGHAT and CDR2 is FQDESV (reference sequence). V was cut by 1 base and J by 4 bases, with 7 bases left in between. The CDR3 sequence is 13 residues long. The DNA for the CDR3 is TGTGCCAGCAGCTTAGTGTCTGGAGAGACCCAGTACTTC. It specifies CASSLVSGETQYF.

This rearrangement joins TRBV5-6 to TRBJ2-7; 8 nucleotides line up with TRBD2. V lost 4 bases, J lost 1 base, and 7 bases stayed unmatched. This CDR3 is built from 15 residues. Germline CDR1 reads SGHDT; CDR2 reads YYEEEE. This chain's CDR3 is CASSVAVAGSYEQYF. The CDR3 DNA follows: TGTGCCAGCAGCGTAGCGGTAGCGGGGTCCTACGAGCAGTACTTC.

The chain links TRBV2 to TRBJ2-7, with a weak D call TRBD1 (5 bases). Trimming pared 1 base from V and 0 bases from J, leaving 10 bases between. Germline V gene sequence: CDR1 SNHLY, CDR2 FYNNEI. This CDR3 comprises 15 residues. CDR3 sequence: CASSEVEGVSYEQYF. The CDR3 nucleotides read TGTGCCAGCAGTGAAGTGGAAGGGGTCTCCTACGAGCAGTACTTC.

The CDR3 nucleotides are TGTGCCAGCAGTTTATTGGGGGGCCGGACCGCCACAGATACGCAGTATTTT. This gives the protein CASSLLGGRTATDTQYF. This chain joins TRBV27 and TRBJ2-3, with D perhaps matching TRBD1 or TRBD2 (6 bases each). From germline, CDR1 is MNHEY and CDR2 SMNVEV (reference sequence). CDR3 length equals 17 residues. V was shortened by 1 base and J by 2 bases, with 16 bases between the two germline ends.

This clone was seen a few times. The CDR3 coding sequence is TGTGCCAGCAGCGTAGGCGGGAGTCACACAGATACGCAGTATTTT. This translates into CASSVGGSHTDTQYF. The chain joins TRBV9 to TRBJ2-3; 7 nucleotides agree with TRBD2. This CDR3 is built from 15 residues. The trim removed 0 bases at V and 2 bases at J, leaving 3 bases unmatched. The germline V gene encodes CDR1 SGDLS and CDR2 YYNGEE.

To note about this clone: The same CDR3 is also encoded by other DNA sequences in this sample. The J gene is TRBJ2-3, the V gene TRBV5-8; TRBD1 matches at 8 bases. V gave up 0 bases and J gave up 2 bases; unmatched junction bases: 2. This CDR3 contains 15 residues. Germline V gene lookup returns CDR1 SGHTS and CDR2 YDEGEE. As DNA, the CDR3 is TGTGCCAGCAGCTTGGGGACAGGGAACACAGATACGCAGTATTTT. This sequence encodes CASSLGTGNTDTQYF.

V usage is TRBV2 and J usage is TRBJ2-5, with 8 bases that match TRBD2. The CDR3 loop spans 14 amino acids. After removal of 7 bases from V and 1 base from J, the junction contained 5 bases not matched to a gene. Germline CDR1 and CDR2: SNHLY and FYNNEI. CDR3 in amino acids: CASTSAGVQETQYF. The CDR3 DNA reads as TGTGCCAGCACCTCAGCGGGGGTCCAAGAGACCCAGTACTTC.

The chain is built from TRBV11-2 and TRBJ1-5; 8 positions match TRBD1. V was clipped by 5 bases and J by 2 bases; unmatched bases: 8. This CDR3 has 16 residues. The V gene's germline CDR1 is SGHAT and CDR2 FQNNGV. The CDR3 region is CASSQSTGVGNQPQHF. In DNA, the CDR3 is TGTGCCAGCAGCCAGTCGACAGGGGTGGGCAATCAGCCCCAGCATTTT.

The V gene is TRBV19, the J gene TRBJ2-1; possibly TRBD2 for D (5 bases). V gave up 9 bases and J gave up 1 base, with 10 bases separating them. The germline CDR1 and CDR2 sequences are LNHDA and SQIVND (reference sequence). CDR3 size: 13 residues. The DNA of the CDR3 is TGTGCCAGCACCGGGGAGTCCTACAATGAGCAGTTCTTC. It codes for CASTGESYNEQFF.